The rows below give T cell receptor beta chains drawn from one sample of a study of shared clonotypes between healthy human individuals. Clones were sequenced by immunoSEQ multiplex PCR, and TCRdb holds only the in-frame ones, with some missing. The data show about 2 million clones, around 96% seen once. The material sequenced was naive CD8+ T cells sorted from blood. These receptors were taken from a man between 18 and 29 years old in good health. The CDR3 runs from the conserved cysteine through the conserved F or W. A D gene is named only where the DNA matches it firmly. Expanded clones get a size class; other rows say once, few or many, or leave the size out.

size: .
D: TRBD1
J: TRBJ2-7
V: TRBV27
CDR3: CASSLGTVYEQYF
DNA: TGTGCCAGCAGTCTGGGGACAGTCTACGAGCAGTACTTC

size: .
D: .
J: TRBJ2-3
V: TRBV6-4
CDR3: CASRPAAGDTQYF
DNA: TGTGCCAGCAGACCAGCGGCAGGGGATACGCAGTATTTT

size: .
D: .
J: TRBJ2-7
V: TRBV4-1
CDR3: CASSQDWGSEQYF
DNA: TGCGCCAGCAGCCAAGATTGGGGGTCCGAGCAGTACTTC

size: .
D: .
J: TRBJ1-5
V: TRBV7-3
CDR3: CASSSSLWERPGQNQPQHF
DNA: TGTGCCAGCAGCTCCTCGCTTTGGGAGCGGCCAGGCCAAAATCAGCCCCAGCATTTT

size: once
D: .
J: TRBJ2-7
V: TRBV5-6
CDR3: CASSLLESSYEQYF
DNA: TGTGCCAGCAGCTTGTTAGAGAGCTCCTACGAGCAGTACTTC

size: .
D: .
J: TRBJ1-3
V: TRBV4-1
CDR3: CASSPTAATSGNTIYF
DNA: TGCGCCAGCAGCCCTACGGCAGCCACCTCTGGAAACACCATATATTTT

size: .
D: TRBD2
J: TRBJ2-1
V: TRBV4-1
CDR3: CASSQTSDYYNEQFF
DNA: TGCGCCAGCAGCCAAACTAGCGACTACTACAATGAGCAGTTCTTC

size: .
D: TRBD2
J: TRBJ2-5
V: TRBV30
CDR3: CAWSVTSEGTETQYF
DNA: TGTGCCTGGAGTGTGACTAGCGAGGGCACAGAGACCCAGTACTTC

size: .
D: .
J: TRBJ2-7
V: TRBV6-6
CDR3: CASSYSSGSDEQYF
DNA: TGTGCCAGCAGTTACTCCAGCGGGTCGGACGAGCAGTACTTC

size: .
D: .
J: TRBJ2-1
V: TRBV30
CDR3: CAWTVEAWNEQFF
DNA: TGTGCCTGGACCGTCGAAGCCTGGAATGAGCAGTTCTTC

size: .
D: .
J: TRBJ1-5
V: TRBV9
CDR3: CASSVDGGPQPQHF
DNA: TGTGCCAGCAGCGTAGACGGGGGCCCTCAGCCCCAGCATTTT

size: once
D: TRBD2
J: TRBJ2-3
V: TRBV13
CDR3: CASSPRGGPPDTQYF
DNA: TGTGCCAGCAGCCCCCGGGGGGGCCCCCCAGATACGCAGTATTTT

size: once
D: TRBD1
J: TRBJ2-5
V: TRBV2
CDR3: CASSDFGTGGGETQYF
DNA: TGTGCCAGCAGTGATTTCGGGACAGGGGGTGGGGAGACCCAGTACTTC

size: .
D: .
J: TRBJ2-1
V: TRBV27
CDR3: CASTALSYNEQFF
DNA: TGTGCCAGCACCGCATTATCCTACAATGAGCAGTTCTTC

size: .
D: .
J: TRBJ2-2
V: TRBV6-1
CDR3: CASSTGPSDTGELFF
DNA: TGTGCCAGCAGTACCGGGCCCTCGGACACCGGGGAGCTGTTTTTT